A selection of T cell receptor beta chains follows, all from one sample in a study of OX40 agonist ivuxolimab in advanced cancers. The assay was immunoSEQ multiplex PCR, and TCRdb's table has in-frame clones only and misses some. This table has around 57,000 clones, 82% appearing once. The material sequenced was CD4+ or CD8+ T cells sorted from blood, taken in a trial of the OX40 agonist ivuxolimab. These receptors all come from an adult with an advanced solid tumor such as melanoma, head and neck, liver or kidney cancer. Both conserved end residues are part of each CDR3. The D gene is left open where the match is weak. The size field is filled for only some rows; it gives once, few, many or a size class.

>TRBJ2-5|TRBD1|.|TRBV27
TGTGCCAGCAGTTTAGTCAGGGGGTGGCCATTGGCCCAAGAGACCCAGTACTTC
CASSLVRGWPLAQETQYF
>TRBJ2-7|TRBD1|.|TRBV5-6
TGTGCCAGCAGCTTGGGGGGGACAGGGCCTGAGTACGAGCAGTACTTC
CASSLGGTGPEYEQYF
>TRBJ1-1|.|.|TRBV19
TGTGCCAGTAGTATAGACACTGAAGCTTTCTTT
CASSIDTEAFF
>TRBJ2-2|.|.|TRBV5-1
TGCGCCAGCAGCCCAGCTGGGGCAGGGACGAACACCGGGGAGCTGTTTTTT
CASSPAGAGTNTGELFF
>TRBJ2-3|.|.|TRBV7-2
TGTGCCAGCAGCTTAAGTCCTGGGAGCACAGATACGCAGTATTTT
CASSLSPGSTDTQYF
>TRBJ2-7|.|.|TRBV7-2
TGTGCCAGCAGTACTCCCCAGAAGGCCGAGCTCCACGAGCAGTACTTC
CASSTPQKAELHEQYF
>TRBJ2-1|TRBD2|.|TRBV5-4
TGTGCCAGCAGCCCGGGGACTAGCGGCAACTACAATGAGCAGTTCTTC
CASSPGTSGNYNEQFF
>TRBJ1-5|TRBD1|.|TRBV5-1
TGCGCCAGCAGCACGGGACAGGAGAATCAGCCCCAGCATTTT
CASSTGQENQPQHF
>TRBJ1-1|.|.|TRBV4-1
TGCGCCAGCAGCCAAGAATCGGGAGGGCCTCGCCTCGAAGCCTTCTTT
CASSQESGGPRLEAFF
>TRBJ2-2|.|.|TRBV7-3
TGTGCCAGCAGCGACCTTCGGGACTCCCCACCCGGGGAGCTGTTTTTT
CASSDLRDSPPGELFF
>TRBJ1-4|.|.|TRBV10-3
TGTGCCATTGGGATGGGAGAAAAACTGTTTTTT
CAIGMGEKLFF
>TRBJ2-3|.|.|TRBV10-3
TGTGCCATCAGTGAGTCGTCGAGCTATACGCAGTATTTT
CAISESSSYTQYF
>TRBJ2-1|.|.|TRBV18
TGTGCCAGCTCACTGGTAAACAATGAGCAGTTCTTC
CASSLVNNEQFF
>TRBJ2-3|.|.|TRBV5-1
TGCGCCAGCAGCTTCGAATCGGGCACGCAGTATTTT
CASSFESGTQYF
>TRBJ1-3|.|.|TRBV9
TGTGCCAGCAGCGTAACAGACATCATCACCTCTGGAAACACCATATATTTT
CASSVTDIITSGNTIYF
>TRBJ2-4|.|.|TRBV4-3
TGCGCCAGCAGCCAAGATCTGAGGTTCGGTGGGGGCATTCAGTACTTC
CASSQDLRFGGGIQYF
>TRBJ1-2|.|.|TRBV18
TGTGCCAGCTCACCAGGGATTTCGGAGAACTATGGCTACACCTTC
CASSPGISENYGYTF
>TRBJ2-1|.|.|TRBV6-6
TGTGCCAGCAGTTCCCAACCCCCCGGCTATGAGCAGTTCTTC
CASSSQPPGYEQFF
>TRBJ1-3|.|once|TRBV4-2
TGTGCCAGCAGCCAAGTGGGGACACAAGACTCTGGAAACACCATATATTTT
CASSQVGTQDSGNTIYF
>TRBJ2-7|.|.|TRBV4-1
TGCGCCAGCAGCCAACTAGAAATCTCCTACGAGCAGTACTTC
CASSQLEISYEQYF
>TRBJ2-7|.|.|TRBV7-2
TGTGCCAGCAGCTCTGTCCGGGACCATGCCGGGTACGAGCAGTACTTC
CASSSVRDHAGYEQYF
>TRBJ2-7|.|.|TRBV29-1
TGCAGTGCGACTAGAGGCTACGAGCAGTACTTC
CSATRGYEQYF
>TRBJ2-7|TRBD1|.|TRBV7-9
TGTGCCAGCAGCTTTTGGACAGGGGGGACATCCTACGAGCAGTACTTC
CASSFWTGGTSYEQYF
>TRBJ2-7|TRBD2|.|TRBV2
TGTGCCAGCAGATCGACTAGCGGTACCTACGAGCAGTACTTC
CASRSTSGTYEQYF
>TRBJ2-7|.|.|TRBV10-1
TGCGCCAGCAGTCTCAGCCAGTCCTACGAGCAGTACTTC
CASSLSQSYEQYF
>TRBJ1-1|.|.|TRBV19
TGTGCCAGTAGTGGTCAGGGTGATTATGAAGCTTTCTTT
CASSGQGDYEAFF
>TRBJ1-2|TRBD1|once|TRBV5-1
TGCGCCAGCAGCGGATCCGGGACAGGGAATCCCTATGGCTACACCTTC
CASSGSGTGNPYGYTF
>TRBJ1-2|TRBD1|.|TRBV6-1
TGTGCCAGCAGAGACCGGGACAGCTATGGCTACACCTTC
CASRDRDSYGYTF
>TRBJ2-5|.|.|TRBV25-1
TGTGCCAGCAGTGCCCCTCTAGGGACCCGAGGGGGAATTCCCCAGTACTTC
CASSAPLGTRGGIPQYF